The source of this TCR beta chain is a study of OX40 agonist ivuxolimab in advanced cancers. Turning to this clone: Its antigen remains unknown.

Study conclusions and caveats: Antigen specificity was not determined for the expanded peripheral T cells.

Sequencing was performed with immunoSEQ multiplex PCR; in TCRdb, only in-frame clones are kept and a portion is missing. The sample shows about 32,000 clones, around nine tenths of them seen only once. Here the sequenced sample was CD4+ or CD8+ T cells sorted from blood, taken in a trial of the OX40 agonist ivuxolimab. The receptor was isolated from an adult with an advanced solid tumor such as melanoma, head and neck, liver or kidney cancer.

The CDR3 nucleotides are TGTGCCAGCAGCTTACCGAGGGGAAAACGCAGGGGCGGTAGCACTGAAGCTTTCTTT. The encoded protein is CASSLPRGKRRGGSTEAFF. The rearrangement joins TRBV7-9 to TRBJ1-1, with D possibly matching TRBD1 (6 bases). Germline CDR1 and CDR2: SEHNR and FQNEAQ (reference sequence). V was pared by 2 bases and J by 4 bases, with 26 bases between. The CDR3 extends over 19 amino acids.